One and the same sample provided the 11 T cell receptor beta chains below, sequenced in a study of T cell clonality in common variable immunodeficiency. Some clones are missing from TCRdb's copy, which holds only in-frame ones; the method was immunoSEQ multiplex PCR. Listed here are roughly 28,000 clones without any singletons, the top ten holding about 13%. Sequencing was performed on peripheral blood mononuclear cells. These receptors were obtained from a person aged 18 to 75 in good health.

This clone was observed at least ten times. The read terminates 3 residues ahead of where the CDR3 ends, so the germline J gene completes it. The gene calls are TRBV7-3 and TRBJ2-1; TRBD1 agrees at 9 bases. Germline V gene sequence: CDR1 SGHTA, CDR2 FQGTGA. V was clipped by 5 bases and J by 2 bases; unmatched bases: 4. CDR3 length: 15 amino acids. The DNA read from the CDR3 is TGTGCCAGCAGCGAAACAGGGGGCGCCTACAATGAG. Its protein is CASSETGGAYNE. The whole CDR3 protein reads CASSETGGAYNEQFF.

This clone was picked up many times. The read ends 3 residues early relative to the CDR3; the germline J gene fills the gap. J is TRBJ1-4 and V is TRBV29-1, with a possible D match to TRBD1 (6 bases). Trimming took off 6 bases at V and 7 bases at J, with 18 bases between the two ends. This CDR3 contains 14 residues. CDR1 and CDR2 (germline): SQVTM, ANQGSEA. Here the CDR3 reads CSVNPGHGSEKLFF. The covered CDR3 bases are TGCAGCGTCAACCCGGGACACGGATCTGAAAAA.

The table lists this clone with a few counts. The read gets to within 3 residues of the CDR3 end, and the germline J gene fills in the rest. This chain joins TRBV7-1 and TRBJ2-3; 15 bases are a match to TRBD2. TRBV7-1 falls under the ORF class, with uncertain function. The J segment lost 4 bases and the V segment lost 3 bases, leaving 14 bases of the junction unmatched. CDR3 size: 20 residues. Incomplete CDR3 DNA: TGTGCCAGCAGCTCCGGACTCGGACTAGCGGGGGGGATAAAGGCAGATACG. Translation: CASSSGLGLAGGIKADT. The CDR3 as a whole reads CASSSGLGLAGGIKADTQYF.

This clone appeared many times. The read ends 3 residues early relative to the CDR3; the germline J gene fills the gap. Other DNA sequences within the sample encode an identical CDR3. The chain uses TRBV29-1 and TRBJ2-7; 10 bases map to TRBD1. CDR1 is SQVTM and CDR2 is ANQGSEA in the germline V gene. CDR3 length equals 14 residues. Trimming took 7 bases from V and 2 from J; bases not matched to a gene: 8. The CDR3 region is CSAALGTGAYEQYF. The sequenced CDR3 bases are TGCAGCGCAGCTCTAGGGACAGGGGCCTACGAG.

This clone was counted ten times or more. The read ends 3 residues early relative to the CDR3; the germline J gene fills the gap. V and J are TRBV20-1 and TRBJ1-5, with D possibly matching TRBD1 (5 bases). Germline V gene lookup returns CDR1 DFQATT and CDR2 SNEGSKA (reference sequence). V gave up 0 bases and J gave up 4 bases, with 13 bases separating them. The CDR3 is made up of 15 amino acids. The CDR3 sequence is CSARDRAGTNQPQHF. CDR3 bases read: TGCAGTGCTAGAGACCGGGCAGGGACTAATCAGCCC.

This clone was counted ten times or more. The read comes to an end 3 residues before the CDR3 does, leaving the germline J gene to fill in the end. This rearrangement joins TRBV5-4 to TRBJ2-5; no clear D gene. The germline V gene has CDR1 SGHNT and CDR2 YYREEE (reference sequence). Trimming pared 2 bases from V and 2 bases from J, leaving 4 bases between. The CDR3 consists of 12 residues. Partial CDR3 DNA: TGTGCCAGCAGCTTATCTCAAGAGACC. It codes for CASSLSQET. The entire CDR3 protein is CASSLSQETQYF. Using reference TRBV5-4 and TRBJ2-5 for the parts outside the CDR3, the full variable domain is ETGVTQSPTHLIKTRGQQVTLRCSSQSGHNTVSWYQQALGQGPQFIFQYYREEENGRGNFPPRFSGLQFPNYSSELNVNALELDDSALYLCASSLSQETQYFGPGTRLLVL.

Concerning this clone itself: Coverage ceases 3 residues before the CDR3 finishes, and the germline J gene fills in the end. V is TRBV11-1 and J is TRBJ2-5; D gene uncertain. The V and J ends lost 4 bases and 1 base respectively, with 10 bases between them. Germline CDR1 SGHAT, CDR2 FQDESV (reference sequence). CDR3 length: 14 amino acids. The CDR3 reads CASSSRQSQETQYF. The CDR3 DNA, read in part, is TGTGCCAGCAGCTCAAGGCAGTCCCAAGAGACC. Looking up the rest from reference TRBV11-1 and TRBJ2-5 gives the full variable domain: EAEVAQSPRYKITEKSQAVAFWCDPISGHATLYWYRQILGQGPELLVQFQDESVVDDSQLPKDRFSAERLKGVDSTLKIQPAELGDSAMYLCASSSRQSQETQYFGPGTRLLVL.

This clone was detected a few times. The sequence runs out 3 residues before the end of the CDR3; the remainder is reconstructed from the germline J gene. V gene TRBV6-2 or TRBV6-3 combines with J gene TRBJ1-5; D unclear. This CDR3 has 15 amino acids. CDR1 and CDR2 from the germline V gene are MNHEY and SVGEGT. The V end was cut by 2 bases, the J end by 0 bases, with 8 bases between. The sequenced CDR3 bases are TGTGCCAGCAGTTACGCGGGGAATAGCAATCAGCCC. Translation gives CASSYAGNSNQP. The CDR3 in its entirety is CASSYAGNSNQPQHF.

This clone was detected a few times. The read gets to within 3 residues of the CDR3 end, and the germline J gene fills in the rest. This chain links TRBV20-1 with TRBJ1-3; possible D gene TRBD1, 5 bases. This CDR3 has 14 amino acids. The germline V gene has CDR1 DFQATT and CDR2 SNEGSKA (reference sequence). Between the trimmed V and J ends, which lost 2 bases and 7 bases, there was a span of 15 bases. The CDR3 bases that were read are TGCAGTGCTAGATCACCGGGACTTAGGAACACC. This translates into CSARSPGLRNT. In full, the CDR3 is CSARSPGLRNTIYF.

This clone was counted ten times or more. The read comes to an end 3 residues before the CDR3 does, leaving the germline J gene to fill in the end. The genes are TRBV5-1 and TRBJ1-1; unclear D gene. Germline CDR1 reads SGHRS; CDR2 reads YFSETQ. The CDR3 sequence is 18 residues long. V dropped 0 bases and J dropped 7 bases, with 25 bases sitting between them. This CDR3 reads CASSLGARGTAPNGEAFF. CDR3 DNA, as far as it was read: TGCGCCAGCAGCTTGGGGGCCCGGGGAACAGCCCCGAACGGTGAA.

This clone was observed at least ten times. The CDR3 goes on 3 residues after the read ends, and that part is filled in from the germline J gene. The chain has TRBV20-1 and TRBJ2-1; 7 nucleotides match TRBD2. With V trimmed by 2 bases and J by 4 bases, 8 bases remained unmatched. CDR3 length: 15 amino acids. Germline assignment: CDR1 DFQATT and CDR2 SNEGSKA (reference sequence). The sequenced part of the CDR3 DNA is TGCAGTGCTAGACACCGGGGGGACCGATACAATGAG. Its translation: CSARHRGDRYNE. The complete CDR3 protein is CSARHRGDRYNEQFF.